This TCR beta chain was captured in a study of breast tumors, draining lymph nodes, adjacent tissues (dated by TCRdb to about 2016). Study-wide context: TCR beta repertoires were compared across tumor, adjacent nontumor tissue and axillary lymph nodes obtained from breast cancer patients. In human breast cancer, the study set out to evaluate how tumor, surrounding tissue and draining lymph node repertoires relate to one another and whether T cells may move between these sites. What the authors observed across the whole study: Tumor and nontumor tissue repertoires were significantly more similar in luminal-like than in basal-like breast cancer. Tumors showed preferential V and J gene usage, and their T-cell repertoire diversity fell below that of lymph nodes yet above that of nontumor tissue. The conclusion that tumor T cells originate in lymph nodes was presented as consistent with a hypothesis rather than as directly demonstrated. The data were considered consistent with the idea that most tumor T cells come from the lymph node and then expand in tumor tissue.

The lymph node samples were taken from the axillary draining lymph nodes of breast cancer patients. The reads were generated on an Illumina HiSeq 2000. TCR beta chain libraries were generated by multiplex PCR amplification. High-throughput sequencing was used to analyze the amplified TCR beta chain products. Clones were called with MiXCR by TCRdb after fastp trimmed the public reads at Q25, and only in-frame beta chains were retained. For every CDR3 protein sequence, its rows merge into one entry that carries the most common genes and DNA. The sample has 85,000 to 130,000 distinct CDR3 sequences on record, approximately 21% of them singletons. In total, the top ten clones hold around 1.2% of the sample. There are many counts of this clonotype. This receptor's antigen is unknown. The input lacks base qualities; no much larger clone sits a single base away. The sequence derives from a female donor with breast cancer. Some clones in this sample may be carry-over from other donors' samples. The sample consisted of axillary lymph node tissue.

The DNA is as follows: TGTGCCAGCAGCCAAGCAAAGGGGAACGAGCAGTACTTC. Its coded protein is CASSQAKGNEQYF. The V and J segments used are TRBV3-1 and TRBJ2-7; D gene: possibly TRBD1, on 5 matching bases. Measured from the cysteine to the phenylalanine, the CDR3 is 13 residues long. Kept here is only the CDR3 DNA, which spans 39 bases and is read in frame from base 1. V is shortened by 1 base, J by 5 bases, and the region joining them spans 9 bases. CDR1 and CDR2, looked up from the germline V gene (reference sequence), are LGHDT and YNNKEL.